The source of this T cell receptor (beta chain) is a study of spatial heterogeneity in lung cancer. Study at large: Fewer alpha-chain than beta-chain sequences were consistently detected.

Using its own MiXCR run on the 5' RACE reads, TCRdb lists one record per CDR3 protein. The table has roughly 25,000 distinct CDR3 sequences, 7% seen once. The V segment lost 10 bases and the J segment 7 bases; nucleotides outside the gene matches: 14. The CDR3 sequence is 16 residues long. Sample time point: sample taken at primary tumor resection. Whole RNA came from tumor, nontumor lung or frozen PBMC and was sequenced without being sorted. This sequence originates from a male donor with early-stage non-small cell lung cancer. The chain carries TRBV12-3 or TRBV12-4 and TRBJ2-2, with TRBD2 matching 11 bases. The specimen was PBMCs, collected at surgery. CDR3 loop: CATLSGRAVGVGELFF. The DNA of the CDR3 is TGTGCCACTCTTAGCGGGAGGGCCGTAGGGGTCGGGGAGCTGTTTTTT.